Listed below are T cell receptor beta chains from one sample, sequenced in a study of cytomegalovirus exposure and HLA in healthy donors. The assay was immunoSEQ multiplex PCR, and TCRdb's table has in-frame clones only and misses some. Of about 160,000 clones listed, around 79% are singletons. Source material: PBMCs. These receptors were obtained from a woman aged 45-65 years in good health and CMV-seropositive. Each CDR3 is given without its conserved first and last residue.

j_call v_call cdr3_aa
TRBJ1-1 TRBV14 ASSPGTGDIGNTEAF
TRBJ2-5 TRBV2 ASRVTSGGVGGTQY
TRBJ1-5 TRBV2 ASSETGGGNQPQH
TRBJ1-1 TRBV5-1 ASSLNRAGTEAF
TRBJ1-2 TRBV5-4 ANPGQGFGYT
TRBJ2-5 TRBV19 ASSIGTVQETQY
TRBJ1-4 TRBV28 ASTLSSAPNEKLF
TRBJ2-7 TRBV9 ASSPGLAGVEQY
TRBJ1-5 TRBV28 ASSLGAGSNQPQH
TRBJ2-5 TRBV7-2 ASGRTGGETQY
TRBJ2-3 TRBV19 ASSYLPQNTQY
TRBJ2-1 TRBV7-2 ASSPSGGDYNEQF
TRBJ1-1 TRBV28 ASSSGAGLNTEAF
TRBJ2-6 TRBV5-1 ASSYRGLTAGANVLT
TRBJ1-1 TRBV29-1 SARGQANTEAF
TRBJ1-1 TRBV7-6 ASSPGGTVNTEAF
TRBJ1-2 TRBV15 ATSRDTQQLDYGYT
TRBJ2-3 TRBV5-4 ASSNRRGGGTDTQY
TRBJ2-5 TRBV6-5 ASSLGQGFGETQY
TRBJ2-7 TRBV2 ASSELTSAEQY
TRBJ1-6 TRBV9 ASSVAPSSGGPLH
TRBJ1-2 TRBV7-9 ASSLQGAHMDGYT
TRBJ2-3 TRBV9 ASSPVPSTDTQY
TRBJ1-4 TRBV10-3 AISGDRTNEKLF
TRBJ1-2 TRBV19 ASNLAGYGYT
TRBJ2-5 TRBV4-2 ASREKAGVQETQY
TRBJ1-2 TRBV4-1 ASSQDWMTGIGYGYT
TRBJ2-3 TRBV5-4 ASSQSTDTQY
TRBJ1-6 TRBV7-9 ASSLVMGGDSPLH
TRBJ2-3 TRBV5-1 ASSLDRETDTQY
TRBJ1-4 TRBV11-2 ASSVGTGGREKLF
TRBJ2-3 TRBV10-2 ASSHPLTSGRTDTQY
TRBJ1-2 TRBV27 ASSLGAGFDSGYT
TRBJ1-6 TRBV4-1 ASSQGGIPLH
TRBJ1-2 TRBV29-1 SAGPGQGDYGYT
TRBJ1-4 TRBV6-5 ASSYLSSSQGKLF
TRBJ2-1 TRBV10-3 ATGPDSPSYNEQF
TRBJ1-2 TRBV5-6 ASSATAYGYT
TRBJ2-5 TRBV15 ATSRGHSKETQY